This TCR beta chain was profiled in a study of identical twins' blood T cells. V shed 3 bases and J 7 bases; nucleotides not matched to a gene: 5. This CDR3 has 16 residues. Germline CDR1 is SGHNT and CDR2 is YYREEE (reference sequence). One entry per CDR3 protein, called by TCRdb with MiXCR from the 5' RACE reads. This table has 400,000 or so distinct CDR3 sequences, more than 25% appearing once. This sequence joins TRBV5-4 and TRBJ2-1; 15 nucleotides line up with TRBD2. This sequence originates from a woman aged 18-55 years in good health. The sample was PBMCs. The CDR3 coding sequence is TGTGCCAGCAGCTCCCGGACTAGCGGGAGGGGAAATGAGCAGTTCTTC. It specifies CASSSRTSGRGNEQFF. Combining the CDR3 with reference TRBV5-4 and TRBJ2-1 gives the whole variable domain ETGVTQSPTHLIKTRGQQVTLRCSSQSGHNTVSWYQQALGQGPQFIFQYYREEENGRGNFPPRFSGLQFPNYSSELNVNALELDDSALYLCASSSRTSGRGNEQFFGPGTRLTVL.